Each of the 17 T cell receptor beta chains below was sequenced from the same sample in a study of T-cell reconstitution after alpha-beta-depleted transplantation in children. Preparing the TCRbeta library involved the use of unique molecular identifiers. TCRdb recomputed calls from the PCR reads with MiXCR, one row per CDR3 protein. This sample has more than 550,000 distinct CDR3 sequences, with about 11% found just once. The source was PBMCs from the stem cell graft donor, collected from the stem cell graft. These TCRs come from a human donor who donated a stem cell graft to a child with acute myeloid leukemia.

This clonotype has ten or more counts. The V gene is TRBV7-2, the J gene TRBJ2-5; 11 positions match TRBD2. There are 16 residues in the CDR3. The germline gives CDR1 SGHTA, CDR2 FQGNSA. The V gene end was trimmed by 5 bases and the J gene end by 0 bases; junction bases not matched to a gene: 5. The CDR3 spells CASSTGLAGYQETQYF. CDR3 nucleotides: TGTGCCAGCAGCACTGGACTAGCGGGCTACCAAGAGACCCAGTACTTC.

There are many counts of this clonotype. The rearrangement joins TRBV30 to TRBJ2-3, with D unclear. Trimming shortened V by 4 bases and J by 8 bases, and 10 bases separated the two germline ends. Germline CDR1 reads GTSNPN; CDR2 reads SVGIG (reference sequence). The length of the CDR3 is 11 residues. The CDR3 loop reads CAWMVAGTQYF. The CDR3, as DNA: TGTGCCTGGATGGTCGCCGGTACGCAGTATTTT.

This clonotype was observed a few times. The chain recombines TRBV20-1 with TRBJ1-5, with a possible D match to TRBD1 (5 bases). Trimming pared 1 base from V and 1 base from J, leaving 8 bases between. The CDR3 extends over 14 amino acids. Germline V gene sequence: CDR1 DFQATT, CDR2 SNEGSKA (reference sequence). The CDR3 protein is CSARVPGSNQPQHF. For the CDR3, the DNA is TGCAGTGCTAGAGTTCCAGGGAGCAATCAGCCCCAGCATTTT.

This clonotype has a count of ten or more. The gene calls are TRBV5-1 and TRBJ1-3; D call uncertain. With 4 bases removed from V and 0 bases from J, the gap between germline ends came to 11 bases. CDR1 SGHRS and CDR2 YFSETQ come from the germline V gene. The CDR3 contains 15 residues. CDR3 sequence (DNA): TGCGCCAGCAGCCCGACACCTTACTCTGGAAACACCATATATTTT. Translating gives CASSPTPYSGNTIYF.

A few counts support this clonotype. The chain has TRBV18 and TRBJ2-5; maybe TRBD1 (6 bases). The germline V gene has CDR1 KGHSH and CDR2 LQKENI. The CDR3 sequence is 14 residues long. The V end lost 5 bases, the J end lost 1 base, and 11 bases lay between the germline ends. The DNA of the CDR3 is TGTGCCAGCTCATCATCAGGGGTCCAAGAGACCCAGTACTTC. Amino acids: CASSSSGVQETQYF.

The chain uses TRBV6-1 and TRBJ2-7; 11 bases are shared with TRBD2. With 6 bases clipped from V and 2 bases from J, the junction kept 3 bases outside the gene matches. Germline V gives CDR1 MNHNS, CDR2 SASEGT. CDR3 size: 14 residues. The CDR3 reads CASRRLAGPYEQYF. In nucleotides, the CDR3 is TGTGCCAGCAGGCGACTAGCGGGGCCCTACGAGCAGTACTTC.

This chain joins TRBV6-1 and TRBJ2-6; 9 bases are shared with TRBD1. The germline V gene has CDR1 MNHNS and CDR2 SASEGT. The CDR3 is made up of 17 amino acids. V lost 6 bases to trimming and J lost 2 bases; unmatched junction nucleotides: 8. CDR3 residues: CASSRGQGRTGANVLTF. The CDR3 DNA sequence: TGTGCCAGCAGCCGGGGACAGGGTAGGACTGGGGCCAACGTCCTGACTTTC.

This chain links TRBV4-3 with TRBJ2-1; a weak D match, TRBD2 (6 bases). The V end lost 4 bases, the J end lost 5 bases, and 9 bases lay between the germline ends. The CDR3 sequence is 13 residues long. Germline values: CDR1 LGHNA, CDR2 YSLEER. The CDR3 nucleotides are TGCGCCAGCAGCCTCGAGCGGGACAATGAGCAGTTCTTC. Residues: CASSLERDNEQFF.

The V gene is TRBV28, the J gene TRBJ2-7; 12 bases line up with TRBD2. Trimming took 5 bases from V and 2 from J; bases not matched to a gene: 7. Germline values: CDR1 MDHEN, CDR2 SYDVKM. CDR3 length: 16 amino acids. The CDR3 DNA sequence: TGTGCCAGCAGTGATAAGAGGACTAGCGGGACCTACGAGCAGTACTTC. It encodes CASSDKRTSGTYEQYF.

This rearrangement joins TRBV6-2 or TRBV6-3 to TRBJ2-3, with TRBD2 matching over 10 bases. Germline loops: CDR1 MNHEY, CDR2 SVGEGT. This CDR3 comprises 15 residues. The V segment lost 6 bases and the J segment 3 bases; nucleotides outside the gene matches: 6. The CDR3 DNA sequence: TGTGCCAGCAGCCCACTAGCGGGGTTAACAGATACGCAGTATTTT. Amino acid sequence: CASSPLAGLTDTQYF.

CDR3 residues: CSGRQENPYEQYF. The CDR3 DNA reads as TGCAGCGGACGACAGGAAAACCCCTACGAGCAGTACTTC. V and J are TRBV29-1 and TRBJ2-7, with D perhaps matching TRBD1 (6 bases). The CDR3 is 13 amino acids. V was cut by 7 bases and J by 2 bases, with 15 bases left in between. Germline V gene data show CDR1 as SQVTM and CDR2 as ANQGSEA.

This clonotype appeared many times. The gene calls are TRBV5-1 and TRBJ2-1; D not certain. Germline loops: CDR1 SGHRS, CDR2 YFSETQ. The CDR3 is made up of 15 amino acids. V gave up 0 bases and J gave up 0 bases, with 7 bases separating them. The CDR3 spells CASSLDSRSYNEQFF. The CDR3 DNA sequence: TGCGCCAGCAGCTTGGACTCTCGCTCCTACAATGAGCAGTTCTTC.

This clonotype was counted only a few times. V and J are TRBV15 and TRBJ2-7; the match to TRBD2 covers 7 bases. The CDR3 is 12 residues long. Germline trimming cut 1 base from V and 9 bases from J; bases unmatched to any gene: 3. CDR1 is LNHNV and CDR2 is YYDKDF in the germline V gene (reference sequence). The CDR3 protein is CATSRAREAQYF. Written as DNA, the CDR3 is TGTGCCACCAGCAGAGCTCGGGAGGCGCAGTACTTC. The whole variable domain, filled in from reference TRBV15 and TRBJ2-7, reads DAMVIQNPRYQVTQFGKPVTLSCSQTLNHNVMYWYQQKSSQAPKLLFHYYDKDFNNEADTPDNFQSRRPNTSFCFLDIRSPGLGDTAMYLCATSRAREAQYFGPGTRLTVT.

This clonotype was found many times. The chain carries TRBV20-1 and TRBJ2-3, with D unresolved. Per the germline V gene, CDR1 is DFQATT and CDR2 is SNEGSKA (reference sequence). V was trimmed by 6 bases and J by 6 bases, leaving 7 bases between them. The CDR3 contains 10 residues. The CDR3 bases are TGCAGTGCCTATCAGGATACGCAGTATTTT. It specifies CSAYQDTQYF.

This chain links TRBV30 with TRBJ2-1; D may be TRBD2 (7 bases). Germline V CDR1 and CDR2: GTSNPN, SVGIG (reference sequence). This CDR3 is 14 amino acids long. Trimming pared 4 bases from V and 3 bases from J, leaving 13 bases between. The chain's CDR3 is CAWIAGEGYNEQFF. DNA for the CDR3: TGTGCCTGGATTGCAGGGGAGGGCTACAATGAGCAGTTCTTC.

The rearrangement uses TRBV6-5 and TRBJ2-3; 8 nucleotides line up with TRBD2. The germline CDR1 and CDR2 sequences are MNHEY and SVGAGI. The CDR3 sequence is 17 residues long. The V gene end was trimmed by 0 bases and the J gene end by 0 bases; junction bases not matched to a gene: 5. The CDR3 coding sequence is TGTGCCAGCAGTTACTCGGCGAGCGGGAGAAGCACAGATACGCAGTATTTT. Amino acid sequence: CASSYSASGRSTDTQYF.

This clonotype came up a few times. The chain has TRBV30 and TRBJ1-2; the D gene is possibly TRBD1 (6 bases). Germline V lookup: CDR1 GTSNPN, CDR2 SVGIG (reference sequence). Deletions cut 0 bases from V and 5 bases from J, with 10 bases between. CDR3 size: 13 residues. The CDR3 here is CAWSVKGGYGYTF. The CDR3 region has the DNA TGTGCCTGGAGTGTTAAGGGGGGATATGGCTACACCTTC.